This TCR beta chain was retrieved from a study of blood T cell repertoires in COVID-19. Overall study: Sample material is recorded as cDNA or gDNA derived from T cells, B-cell-depleted T cells, or PBMCs.

TCRdb's table, derived via immunoSEQ multiplex PCR, lists solely in-frame clones and lacks some. The repertoire has 150,000 to 200,000 clones, around 80% of them found once; the top ten carry approximately 5.3%. This CDR3 is built from 15 residues. V lost 5 bases and J lost 1, with 12 bases in between. Germline V lookup: CDR1 LGHDT, CDR2 YNNKEL (reference sequence). The gene calls are TRBV3-1 (or the pseudogene TRBV3-2) and TRBJ2-1, with unresolved D. Sample: PBMCs or T cells enriched from blood (not recorded which). This clonotype was obtained from a man aged 65 to 79 who had been exposed to COVID-19. The CDR3 bases are TGTGCCAGCAGCTCAAGCGAAATATCCTACAATGAGCAGTTCTTC. It encodes CASSSSEISYNEQFF.